These 24 T cell receptor beta chains came from one sample sequenced in a study of cytomegalovirus exposure and HLA in healthy donors (dated by TCRdb to 2016 to 2017). Libraries were constructed by the immunoSEQ multiplex PCR assay. For the multiplex PCR, a mixture combining 60 forward primers for TCR Vbeta segments and 13 reverse primers for TCR Jbeta segments was used. This immuneACCESS table, as held by TCRdb, lists in-frame sequences with V and J called but not all clones. Of the missing ones, under half trace to an unresolved V gene in checked studies; the others have no known cause. Counted in this sample were about 110,000 clones; roughly 80% of them appeared once. The top ten clones comprise roughly 2.5% of the sample. Specimen: PBMCs. These receptors all come from a man aged 40-49 years in good health and CMV-seronegative.

The chain carries TRBV5-4 and TRBJ2-1; 8 bases agree with TRBD2. Germline CDR1 is SGHNT and CDR2 is YYREEE (reference sequence). This CDR3 has 15 amino acids. With 5 bases clipped from V and 8 bases from J, the junction kept 12 bases outside the gene matches. This CDR3 is CASSAGTREFDEQFF. Here the CDR3 DNA reads TGTGCCAGCAGTGCCGGGACTAGAGAGTTCGATGAGCAGTTCTTC.

The chain joins TRBV11-2 to TRBJ2-5, with 7 bases aligning to TRBD1. The CDR3 contains 15 residues. CDR1 is SGHAT, CDR2 FQNNGV, per germline. V lost 2 bases and J lost 4; bases outside the gene matches: 7. CDR3 bases: TGTGCCAGCAGCTTACCAGGGGGTGGGGGAGAGACCCAGTACTTC. Translated: CASSLPGGGGETQYF.

This clone was picked up a small number of times. J is TRBJ1-5 and V is TRBV7-9; D is unresolved. The V end lost 7 bases, the J end lost 4 bases, and 8 bases lay between the germline ends. Germline V gene data show CDR1 as SEHNR and CDR2 as FQNEAQ (reference sequence). This CDR3 has 12 amino acids. The CDR3 nucleotides are TGTGCCAGCACCGTAAAAAATCAGCCCCAGCATTTT. Its protein product is CASTVKNQPQHF.

This chain joins TRBV6-1 and TRBJ1-5, with TRBD1 as a possible D gene (6 bases). The germline gives CDR1 MNHNS, CDR2 SASEGT. Trimming stripped 4 bases from V and 1 base from J, with 8 bases between. The CDR3 has 14 residues. CDR3 sequence: CASSGGRSNQPQHF. As DNA, the CDR3 is TGTGCCAGCAGTGGGGGGCGCAGCAATCAGCCCCAGCATTTT.

This clone came up a few times. The rearrangement uses TRBV19 and TRBJ2-7; TRBD2 matches 8 bases. Germline CDR1 is LNHDA and CDR2 is SQIVND (reference sequence). The CDR3 has 15 residues. The ends lost 5 bases at V and 2 bases at J; junction bases unmatched: 8. The CDR3, as DNA: TGTGCCAGTAGTGTTCAGAAGCGGGAGCCCTACGAGCAGTACTTC. Its protein product is CASSVQKREPYEQYF.

V is TRBV4-2 and J is TRBJ2-7; D call uncertain. Trimming cost V 0 bases and J 1 base, with 19 bases left between them. The CDR3 is 18 residues long. From germline, CDR1 is LGHNA and CDR2 YNFKEQ. The CDR3 protein is CASSQDFALAGDSYEQYF. The CDR3 region has the DNA TGTGCCAGCAGCCAAGATTTTGCCCTGGCAGGTGATTCCTACGAGCAGTACTTC.

The chain is built from TRBV19 and TRBJ2-5, with a weak D call TRBD1 (6 bases). Germline loops: CDR1 LNHDA, CDR2 SQIVND (reference sequence). This CDR3 is built from 13 residues. The V end was cut by 5 bases, the J end by 5 bases, with 12 bases between. CDR3 nucleotides: TGTGCCAGTAGTGTAACAGGGTCCGAGACCCAGTACTTC. Translation gives CASSVTGSETQYF. Together with reference TRBV19 and TRBJ2-5, the CDR3 gives the full variable domain: DGGITQSPKYLFRKEGQNVTLSCEQNLNHDAMYWYRQDPGQGLRLIYYSQIVNDFQKGDIAEGYSVSREKKESFPLTVTSAQKNPTAFYLCASSVTGSETQYFGPGTRLLVL.

This rearrangement joins TRBV18 to TRBJ2-1; D is unclear. Trimming took off 5 bases at V and 5 bases at J, with 10 bases between the two ends. The CDR3 length is 13 residues. The germline CDR1 and CDR2 sequences are KGHSH and LQKENI. CDR3 nucleotides: TGTGCCAGCTCAATCGTTGAGGACAATGAGCAGTTCTTC. Encoded protein: CASSIVEDNEQFF.

V gene TRBV2 combines with J gene TRBJ1-6; D gene ambiguous. V was cut by 7 bases and J by 7 bases, with 14 bases left in between. Looked up from germline, CDR1 is SNHLY and CDR2 is FYNNEI. This CDR3 comprises 14 residues. CDR3 bases: TGTGCCAGCACTACCGGGGTGGAGAATTCACCCCTCCACTTT. This encodes CASTTGVENSPLHF.

The chain employs TRBV19 and TRBJ1-1; 7 nucleotides match TRBD1. The CDR3 has 14 residues. The germline gives CDR1 LNHDA, CDR2 SQIVND (reference sequence). V lost 4 bases to trimming and J lost 1 base; unmatched junction nucleotides: 3. The CDR3 here is CASSTRTGNTEAFF. CDR3 bases: TGTGCCAGTAGTACTCGGACAGGGAACACTGAAGCTTTCTTT.

V and J are TRBV19 and TRBJ1-3; D gene unclear. Germline lookup yields CDR1 LNHDA and CDR2 SQIVND (reference sequence). Trimming stripped 3 bases from V and 1 base from J, with 10 bases between. The CDR3 runs 15 residues. The CDR3 sequence: CASSISTLSGNTIYF. Here the CDR3 DNA reads TGTGCCAGTAGTATCTCGACATTATCTGGAAACACCATATATTTT. Full variable domain (missing parts from reference TRBV19 and TRBJ1-3): DGGITQSPKYLFRKEGQNVTLSCEQNLNHDAMYWYRQDPGQGLRLIYYSQIVNDFQKGDIAEGYSVSREKKESFPLTVTSAQKNPTAFYLCASSISTLSGNTIYFGEGSWLTVV.

This sequence joins TRBV10-3 and TRBJ2-7, with D tentatively TRBD1 (5 bases). V was clipped by 3 bases and J by 5 bases, with 11 bases between them. Germline assignment: CDR1 ENHRY and CDR2 SYGVKD. CDR3 size: 13 residues. In nucleotides, the CDR3 is TGTGCCATCAGTGACGACAGTACCCACGAGCAGTACTTC. Translation: CAISDDSTHEQYF.

The chain combines TRBV7-9 with TRBJ2-1, with D possibly TRBD1 on 5 matching bases. Germline V CDR1 and CDR2: SEHNR, FQNEAQ (reference sequence). This CDR3 region has 14 residues. Trimming took 1 base from V and 8 from J, leaving 12 bases between them. CDR3 sequence reads: CASSLDQGGHEQFF. The CDR3 DNA follows: TGTGCCAGCAGCTTAGACCAGGGCGGTCATGAGCAGTTCTTC.

With regard to this clone: The sample contains more than one DNA sequence encoding this CDR3. This rearrangement joins TRBV4-2 to TRBJ2-1; 11 bases are shared with TRBD2. CDR3 length: 17 amino acids. V lost 3 bases to trimming and J lost 4 bases; unmatched junction nucleotides: 8. Germline-derived CDR1 and CDR2 are LGHNA and YNFKEQ. The CDR3 nucleotides are TGTGCCAGCAGCCAGAGGCTAGCGGGGGGCGCATACAATGAGCAGTTCTTC. Its translation is CASSQRLAGGAYNEQFF.

This chain joins TRBV6-1 and TRBJ2-3, with D possibly matching TRBD1 (5 bases). From germline, CDR1 is MNHNS and CDR2 SASEGT. Trimming cost V 8 bases and J 4 bases, with 13 bases left between them. There are 13 residues in the CDR3. CDR3 coding DNA: TGTGCCAGCTTCCAGGGTGTAGCAGATACGCAGTATTTT. It is translated as CASFQGVADTQYF.

This chain uses TRBV5-6 with TRBJ2-7; 10 bases match TRBD2. The V gene's germline CDR1 is SGHDT and CDR2 YYEEEE. The CDR3 covers 15 residues. J gave up 7 bases and V 0 bases, and 7 bases lay outside the gene matches. The CDR3 is CASSLAQGLAQEQYF. CDR3 bases: TGTGCCAGCAGCTTGGCCCAGGGACTAGCGCAGGAGCAGTACTTC. Variable domain in full (rest from reference TRBV5-6 and TRBJ2-7): DAGVTQSPTHLIKTRGQQVTLRCSPKSGHDTVSWYQQALGQGPQFIFQYYEEEERQRGNFPDRFSGHQFPNYSSELNVNALLLGDSALYLCASSLAQGLAQEQYFGPGTRLTVT.

This clone was seen a single time. The chain couples TRBV11-2 to TRBJ2-2; 10 bases map to TRBD1. The CDR3 runs to 15 residues. CDR1 is SGHAT, CDR2 FQNNGV, per germline. Unmatched junction bases numbered 5, after V lost 5 bases and J lost 5 bases. For the CDR3, the DNA is TGTGCCAGCAGCCTGACAGGGGGCCGGACCGGGGAGCTGTTTTTT. Its translation is CASSLTGGRTGELFF.

The genes are TRBV7-2 and TRBJ2-5; weak D call: TRBD1 (6 bases). The DNA matches TRBJ2-7 better at its end, which makes the J call doubtful. CDR1 is SGHTA and CDR2 is FQGNSA in the germline V gene. CDR3 length: 13 amino acids. This CDR3 is CASSSDRFYEQYF. CDR3 in DNA: TGTGCCAGCAGCTCGGACAGATTCTACGAGCAGTACTTC.

The chain carries TRBV23-1 and TRBJ2-1; 7 bases are shared with TRBD1. TRBV23-1 is an ORF, with its function uncertain. CDR3 length equals 15 residues. With 7 bases clipped from V and 5 bases from J, the junction kept 11 bases outside the gene matches. CDR3 bases: TGCGCCAGCACCTCAGACAGGGAAAAGGACAATGAGCAGTTCTTC. Protein product: CASTSDREKDNEQFF.

This chain links TRBV19 with TRBJ2-1, with a weak D call TRBD2 (6 bases). Germline values: CDR1 LNHDA, CDR2 SQIVND (reference sequence). Trimming took 8 bases from V and 4 from J, leaving 12 bases between them. The CDR3 length is 13 residues. The CDR3 DNA sequence: TGTGCCAGTTCCTTGGGGGGATACAATGAGCAGTTCTTC. It yields the protein CASSLGGYNEQFF.

The chain combines TRBV12-5 with TRBJ1-4; 7 bases map to TRBD1. The V gene's germline CDR1 is LGHNT and CDR2 FRNRAP. The CDR3 sequence is 15 residues long. Losses at the gene ends were 1 base for V and 6 bases for J; bases not matched to a gene: 5. DNA for the CDR3: TGTGCTAGTGGTTTGGGACAGGGAAGGGATGAAAAACTGTTTTTT. Translation gives CASGLGQGRDEKLFF.

This clone occurred a few times. CDR3 sequence: CASSSGTQEKLFF. DNA for the CDR3: TGTGCCAGCAGCTCCGGGACTCAGGAAAAACTGTTTTTT. V usage is TRBV5-4 and J usage is TRBJ1-4, with a possible D match to TRBD1 (5 bases). CDR1 is SGHNT and CDR2 is YYREEE in the germline V gene (reference sequence). Trimming took 3 bases from V and 8 from J, leaving 11 bases between them. The CDR3 consists of 13 residues.

The rearrangement joins TRBV9 to TRBJ2-3, with 10 positions matching TRBD2. This CDR3 is built from 16 residues. Looked up from germline, CDR1 is SGDLS and CDR2 is YYNGEE. The trim removed 4 bases at V and 4 bases at J, leaving 9 bases unmatched. The CDR3 reads CASSPGLAVPPDTQYF. The CDR3 region has the DNA TGTGCCAGCAGCCCCGGACTAGCGGTCCCCCCAGATACGCAGTATTTT. The full variable domain, rest sourced from reference TRBV9 and TRBJ2-3, is DSGVTQTPKHLITATGQRVTLRCSPRSGDLSVYWYQQSLDQGLQFLIQYYNGEERAKGNILERFSAQQFPDLHSELNLSSLELGDSALYFCASSPGLAVPPDTQYFGPGTRLTVL.

The rearrangement uses TRBV9 and TRBJ2-1; TRBD1 is a possible D gene (6 bases). The V and J ends lost 2 bases and 2 bases respectively, with 11 bases between them. The CDR3 spans 15 residues. Germline V lookup: CDR1 SGDLS, CDR2 YYNGEE. The CDR3 region has the DNA TGTGCCAGCAGCGTTGGACAGACGACCTACAATGAGCAGTTCTTC. It codes for CASSVGQTTYNEQFF.